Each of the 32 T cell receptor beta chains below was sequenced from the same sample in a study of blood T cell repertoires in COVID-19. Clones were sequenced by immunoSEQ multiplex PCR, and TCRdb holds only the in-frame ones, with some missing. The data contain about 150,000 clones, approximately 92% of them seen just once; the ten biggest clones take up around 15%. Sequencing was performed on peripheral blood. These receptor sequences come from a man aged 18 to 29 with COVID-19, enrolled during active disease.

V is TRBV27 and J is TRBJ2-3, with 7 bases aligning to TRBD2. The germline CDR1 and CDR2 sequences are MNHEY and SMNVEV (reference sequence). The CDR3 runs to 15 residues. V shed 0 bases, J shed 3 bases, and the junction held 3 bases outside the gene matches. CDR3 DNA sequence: TGTGCCAGCAGTTTATCCTGGGGGGGTACAGATACGCAGTATTTT. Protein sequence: CASSLSWGGTDTQYF.

The CDR3 DNA reads as TGTGCCAGCAGCGTACTCCAGGGCGAGACAGATACGCAGTATTTT. Protein: CASSVLQGETDTQYF. V and J are TRBV9 and TRBJ2-3, with D possibly matching TRBD1 (5 bases). V was cut by 1 base and J by 3 bases, with 12 bases left in between. From germline, CDR1 is SGDLS and CDR2 YYNGEE. The length of the CDR3 is 15 residues.

The CDR3 nucleotides read TGTGCCAGCAGCCGCGGGGGGGTATCTGGGGCCAACGTCCTGACTTTC. Encoded protein: CASSRGGVSGANVLTF. The chain recombines TRBV11-2 with TRBJ2-6; 9 bases are shared with TRBD2. V shed 5 bases and J 1 base; nucleotides not matched to a gene: 3. Germline CDR1 reads SGHAT; CDR2 reads FQNNGV. The length of the CDR3 is 16 residues.

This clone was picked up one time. This CDR3 is CASSLRAGANVLTF. In DNA, the CDR3 is TGTGCCAGCAGCTTGAGGGCTGGGGCCAACGTCCTGACTTTC. V and J are TRBV7-2 and TRBJ2-6; possibly TRBD2 for D (5 bases). The germline V and J ends were trimmed by 3 bases and 2 bases, with 5 bases remaining between them. Germline V gives CDR1 SGHTA, CDR2 FQGNSA. The CDR3 runs 14 residues.

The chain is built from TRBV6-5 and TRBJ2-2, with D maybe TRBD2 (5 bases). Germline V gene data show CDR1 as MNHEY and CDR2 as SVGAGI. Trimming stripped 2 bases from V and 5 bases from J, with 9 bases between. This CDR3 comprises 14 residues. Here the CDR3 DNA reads TGTGCCAGCAGTTACCCGGGAAGTACCGGGGAGCTGTTTTTT. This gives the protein CASSYPGSTGELFF.

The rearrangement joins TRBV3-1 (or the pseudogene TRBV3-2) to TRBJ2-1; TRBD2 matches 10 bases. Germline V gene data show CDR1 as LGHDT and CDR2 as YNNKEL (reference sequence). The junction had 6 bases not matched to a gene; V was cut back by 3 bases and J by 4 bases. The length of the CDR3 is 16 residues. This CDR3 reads CASSQGSGRLYNEQFF. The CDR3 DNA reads TGTGCCAGCAGCCAGGGTAGCGGGAGGCTATACAATGAGCAGTTCTTC.

The CDR3, as DNA: TGTGCCAGCAACCCAACCGGGGGTGCGCAGTTCTTC. It codes for CASNPTGGAQFF. This chain uses TRBV28 with TRBJ2-1, with D perhaps TRBD2 (6 bases). Germline V gene data show CDR1 as MDHEN and CDR2 as SYDVKM. The CDR3 spans 12 residues. Trimming removed 7 bases at V and 12 bases at J, with 16 bases between.

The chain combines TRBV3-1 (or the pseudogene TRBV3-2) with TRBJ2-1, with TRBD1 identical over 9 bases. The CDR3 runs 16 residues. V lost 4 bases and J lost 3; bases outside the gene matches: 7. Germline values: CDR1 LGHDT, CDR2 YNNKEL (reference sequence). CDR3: CASSRVWDRVYNEQFF. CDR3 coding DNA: TGTGCCAGCAGCCGCGTATGGGACAGGGTCTACAATGAGCAGTTCTTC.

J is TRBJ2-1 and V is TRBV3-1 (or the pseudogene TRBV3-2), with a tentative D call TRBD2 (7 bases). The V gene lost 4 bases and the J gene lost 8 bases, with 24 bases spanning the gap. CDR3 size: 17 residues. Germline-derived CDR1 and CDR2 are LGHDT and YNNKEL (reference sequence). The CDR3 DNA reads TGTGCCAGCAGCCTCCCCTTGCGAGGGGGGGTCGTGCATGAGCAGTTCTTC. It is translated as CASSLPLRGGVVHEQFF.

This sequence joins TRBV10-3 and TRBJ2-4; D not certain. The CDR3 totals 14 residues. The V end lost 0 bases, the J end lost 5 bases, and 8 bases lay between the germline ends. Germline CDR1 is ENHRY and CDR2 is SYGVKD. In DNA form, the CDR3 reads TGTGCCATCAGTGAGTCGCAGGAACAAAACATTCAGTACTTC. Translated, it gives CAISESQEQNIQYF.

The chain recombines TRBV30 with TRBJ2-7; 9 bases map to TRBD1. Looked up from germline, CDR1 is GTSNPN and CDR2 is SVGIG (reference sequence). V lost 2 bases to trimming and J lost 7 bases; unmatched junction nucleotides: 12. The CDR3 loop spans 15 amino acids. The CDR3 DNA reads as TGTGCCTGGAGTCAGGGACAGGGACCCTCGGAGGAGCAGTACTTC. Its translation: CAWSQGQGPSEEQYF.

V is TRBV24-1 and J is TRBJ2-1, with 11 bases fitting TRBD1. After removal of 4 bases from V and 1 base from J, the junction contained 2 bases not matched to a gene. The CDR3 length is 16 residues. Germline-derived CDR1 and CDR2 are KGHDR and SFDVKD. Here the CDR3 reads CATSDGTGGSYNEQFF. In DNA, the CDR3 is TGTGCCACCAGTGACGGGACAGGGGGGTCCTACAATGAGCAGTTCTTC.

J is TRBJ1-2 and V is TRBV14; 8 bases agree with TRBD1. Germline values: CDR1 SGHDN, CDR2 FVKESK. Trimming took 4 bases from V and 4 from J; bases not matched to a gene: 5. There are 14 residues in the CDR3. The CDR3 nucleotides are TGTGCCAGCAGCCTGACAGGGGCCGGCTATGGCTACACCTTC. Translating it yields CASSLTGAGYGYTF.

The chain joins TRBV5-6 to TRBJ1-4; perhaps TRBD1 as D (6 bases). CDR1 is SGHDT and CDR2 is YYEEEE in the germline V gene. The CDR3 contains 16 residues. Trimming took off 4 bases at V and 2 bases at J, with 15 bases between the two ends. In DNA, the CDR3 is TGTGCCAGCAGCCTACTAGGGGGGGAGACTAATGAAAAACTGTTTTTT. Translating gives CASSLLGGETNEKLFF.

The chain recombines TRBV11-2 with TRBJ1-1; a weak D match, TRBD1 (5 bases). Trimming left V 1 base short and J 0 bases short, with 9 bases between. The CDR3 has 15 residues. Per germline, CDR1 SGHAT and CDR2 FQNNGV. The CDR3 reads CASSLVAGLNTEAFF. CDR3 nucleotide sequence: TGTGCCAGCAGCTTAGTGGCAGGGCTGAACACTGAAGCTTTCTTT.

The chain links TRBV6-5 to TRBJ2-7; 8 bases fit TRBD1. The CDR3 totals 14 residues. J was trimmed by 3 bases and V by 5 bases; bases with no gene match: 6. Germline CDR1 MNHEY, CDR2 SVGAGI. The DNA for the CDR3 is TGTGCCAGCAGTCCCCGGACAGGGAACTACGAGCAGTACTTC. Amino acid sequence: CASSPRTGNYEQYF.

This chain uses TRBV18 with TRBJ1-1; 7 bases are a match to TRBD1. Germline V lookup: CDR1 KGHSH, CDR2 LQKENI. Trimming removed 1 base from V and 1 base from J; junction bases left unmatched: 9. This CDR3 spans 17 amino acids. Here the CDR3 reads CASSPRDRTARNTEAFF. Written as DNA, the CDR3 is TGTGCCAGCTCACCACGGGACAGAACAGCCAGGAACACTGAAGCTTTCTTT.

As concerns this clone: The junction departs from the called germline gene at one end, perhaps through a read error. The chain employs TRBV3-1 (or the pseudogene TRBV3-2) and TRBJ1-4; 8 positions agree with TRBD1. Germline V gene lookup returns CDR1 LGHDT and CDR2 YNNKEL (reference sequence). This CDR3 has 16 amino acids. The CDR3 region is CASSQARDRPDEKLLF. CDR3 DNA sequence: TGTGCCAGCAGCCAAGCCCGGGACAGGCCTGATGAAAAACTGCTTTTT.

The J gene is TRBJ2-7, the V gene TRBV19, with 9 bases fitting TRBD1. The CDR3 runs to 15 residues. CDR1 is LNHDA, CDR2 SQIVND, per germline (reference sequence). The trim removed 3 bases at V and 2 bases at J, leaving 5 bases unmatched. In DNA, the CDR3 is TGTGCCAGTAGTATTATCGGGACAGGGCCCTACGAGCAGTACTTC. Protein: CASSIIGTGPYEQYF.

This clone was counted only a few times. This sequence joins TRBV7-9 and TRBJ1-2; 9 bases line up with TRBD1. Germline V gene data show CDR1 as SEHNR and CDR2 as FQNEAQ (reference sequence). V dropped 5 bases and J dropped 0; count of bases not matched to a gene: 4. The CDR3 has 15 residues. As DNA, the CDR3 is TGTGCCAGCAGCAACGACAGGGGGGCTAACTATGGCTACACCTTC. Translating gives CASSNDRGANYGYTF.

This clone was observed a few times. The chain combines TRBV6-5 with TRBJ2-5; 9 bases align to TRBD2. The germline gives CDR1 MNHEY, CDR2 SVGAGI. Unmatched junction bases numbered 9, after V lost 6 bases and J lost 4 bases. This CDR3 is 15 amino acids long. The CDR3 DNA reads TGTGCCAGCAGGGATACTAGCGGGTTGGGAGAGACCCAGTACTTC. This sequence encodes CASRDTSGLGETQYF.

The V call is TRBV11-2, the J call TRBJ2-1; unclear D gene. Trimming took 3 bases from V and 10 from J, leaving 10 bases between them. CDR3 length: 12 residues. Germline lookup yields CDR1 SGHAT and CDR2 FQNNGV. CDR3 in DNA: TGTGCCAGCAGCTTGTCCCTCCAGGAGCAGTTCTTC. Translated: CASSLSLQEQFF.

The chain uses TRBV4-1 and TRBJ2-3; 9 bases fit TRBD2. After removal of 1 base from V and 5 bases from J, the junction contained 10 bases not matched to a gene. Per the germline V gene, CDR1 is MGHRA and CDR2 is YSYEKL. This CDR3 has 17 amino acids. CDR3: CASSQAPGAGGVDTQYF. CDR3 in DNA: TGCGCCAGCAGCCAAGCCCCAGGAGCGGGAGGTGTAGATACGCAGTATTTT.

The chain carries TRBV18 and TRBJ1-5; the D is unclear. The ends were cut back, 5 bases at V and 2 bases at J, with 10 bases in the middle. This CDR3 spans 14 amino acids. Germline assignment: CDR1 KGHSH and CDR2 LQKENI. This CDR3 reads CASSDYTGNQPQHF. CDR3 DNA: TGTGCCAGCTCAGACTATACTGGCAATCAGCCCCAGCATTTT. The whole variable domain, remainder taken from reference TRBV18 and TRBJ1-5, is NAGVMQNPRHLVRRRGQEARLRCSPMKGHSHVYWYRQLPEEGLKFMVYLQKENIIDESGMPKERFSAEFPKEGPSILRIQQVVRGDSAAYFCASSDYTGNQPQHFGDGTRLSIL.

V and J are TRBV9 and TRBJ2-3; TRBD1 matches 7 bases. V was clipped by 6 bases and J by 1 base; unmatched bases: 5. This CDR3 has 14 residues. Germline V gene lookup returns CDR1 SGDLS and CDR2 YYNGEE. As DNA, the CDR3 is TGTGCCAGCACCGCAGGGACAGGCACAGATACGCAGTATTTT. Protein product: CASTAGTGTDTQYF.

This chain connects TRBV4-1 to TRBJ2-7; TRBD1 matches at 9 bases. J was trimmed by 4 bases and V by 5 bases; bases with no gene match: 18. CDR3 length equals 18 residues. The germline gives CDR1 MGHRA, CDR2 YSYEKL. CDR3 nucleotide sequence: TGCGCCAGCAGCGCATTCATCCGAGCCCTGGACAGGGGTTACGAGCAGTACTTC. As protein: CASSAFIRALDRGYEQYF.

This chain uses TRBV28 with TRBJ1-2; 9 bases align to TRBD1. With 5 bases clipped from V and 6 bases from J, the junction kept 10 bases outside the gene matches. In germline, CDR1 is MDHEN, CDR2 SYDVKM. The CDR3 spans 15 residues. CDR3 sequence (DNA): TGTGCCAGCAGTACCCAAGGGACAGGGAGGGATGGCTACACCTTC. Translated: CASSTQGTGRDGYTF.

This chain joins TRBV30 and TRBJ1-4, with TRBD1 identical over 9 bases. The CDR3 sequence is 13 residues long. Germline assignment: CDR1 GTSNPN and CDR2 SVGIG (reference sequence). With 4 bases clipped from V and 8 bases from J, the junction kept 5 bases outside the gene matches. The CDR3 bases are TGTGCCTGGACCGGGACAGGGAGCGAAAAACTGTTTTTT. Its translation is CAWTGTGSEKLFF.

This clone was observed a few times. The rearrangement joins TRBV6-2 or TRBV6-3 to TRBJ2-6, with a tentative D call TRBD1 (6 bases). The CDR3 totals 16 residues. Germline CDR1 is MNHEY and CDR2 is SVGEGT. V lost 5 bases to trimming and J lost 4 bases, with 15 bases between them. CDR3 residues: CASSHRTVTGANVLTF. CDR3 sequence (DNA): TGTGCCAGCAGTCACAGGACAGTCACCGGGGCCAACGTCCTGACTTTC.

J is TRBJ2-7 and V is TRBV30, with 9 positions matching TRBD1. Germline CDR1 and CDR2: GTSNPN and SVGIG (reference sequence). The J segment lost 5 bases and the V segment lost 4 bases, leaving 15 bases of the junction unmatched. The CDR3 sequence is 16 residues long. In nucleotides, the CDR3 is TGTGCCTGGACCCTCCCAGACAGGGGGAAAAGAGACGAGCAGTACTTC. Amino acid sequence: CAWTLPDRGKRDEQYF. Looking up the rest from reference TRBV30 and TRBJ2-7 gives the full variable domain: SQTIHQWPATLVQPVGSPLSLECTVEGTSNPNLYWYRQAAGRGLQLLFYSVGIGQISSEVPQNLSASRPQDRQFILSSKKLLLSDSGFYLCAWTLPDRGKRDEQYFGPGTRLTVT.

In DNA, the CDR3 is TGTGCCAGCAGCTTAGCTAGCATTAGCGGGAGAGGGTACGAGCAGTACTTC. The encoded protein is CASSLASISGRGYEQYF. The chain links TRBV7-2 to TRBJ2-7, with 9 bases matching TRBD2. The CDR3 consists of 17 residues. V shed 0 bases and J 4 bases; nucleotides not matched to a gene: 10. CDR1 SGHTA and CDR2 FQGNSA come from the germline V gene.

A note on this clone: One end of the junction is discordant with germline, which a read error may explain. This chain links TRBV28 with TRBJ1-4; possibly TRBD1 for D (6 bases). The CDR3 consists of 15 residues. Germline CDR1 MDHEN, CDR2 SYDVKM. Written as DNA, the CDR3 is TGTGCCAGCAGACCCACGGGGGGGCGCAATGAAAAACTGCTTTTT. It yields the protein CASRPTGGRNEKLLF. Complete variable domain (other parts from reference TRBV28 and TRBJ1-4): DVKVTQSSRYLVKRTGEKVFLECVQDMDHENMFWYRQDPGLGLRLIYFSYDVKMKEKGDIPEGYSVSREKKERFSLILESASTNQTSMYLCASRPTGGRNEKLLFGSGTQLSVL.